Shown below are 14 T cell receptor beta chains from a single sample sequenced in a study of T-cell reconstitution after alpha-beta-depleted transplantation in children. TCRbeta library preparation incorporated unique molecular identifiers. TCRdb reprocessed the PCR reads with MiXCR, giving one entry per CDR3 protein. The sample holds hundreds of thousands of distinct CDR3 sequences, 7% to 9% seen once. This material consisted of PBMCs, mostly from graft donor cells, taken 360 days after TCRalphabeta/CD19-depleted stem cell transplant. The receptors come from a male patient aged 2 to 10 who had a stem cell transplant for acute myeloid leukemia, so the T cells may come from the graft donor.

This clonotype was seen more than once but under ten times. CDR3 residues: CASSLGDSGRYGYTF. The CDR3 DNA sequence: TGCGCCAGCAGCTTGGGGGACTCCGGTCGATATGGCTACACCTTC. The rearrangement links TRBV5-1 to TRBJ1-2; possibly TRBD1 for D (5 bases). Germline CDR1 SGHRS, CDR2 YFSETQ. V lost 0 bases and J 5 bases, leaving 14 bases between the germline ends. The CDR3 loop spans 15 amino acids.

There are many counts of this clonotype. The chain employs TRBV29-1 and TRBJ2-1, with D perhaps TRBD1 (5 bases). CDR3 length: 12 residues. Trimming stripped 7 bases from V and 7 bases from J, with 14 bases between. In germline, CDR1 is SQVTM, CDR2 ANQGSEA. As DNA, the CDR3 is TGCAGCGCGGACACAGCGTCTAATGAGCAGTTCTTC. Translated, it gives CSADTASNEQFF.

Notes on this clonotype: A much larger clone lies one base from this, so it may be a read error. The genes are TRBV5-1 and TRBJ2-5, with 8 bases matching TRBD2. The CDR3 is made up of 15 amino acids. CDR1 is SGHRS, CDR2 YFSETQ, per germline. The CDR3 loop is CASSFLAGSLETQCF. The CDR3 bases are TGCGCCAGCAGCTTCTTAGCGGGGTCCTTAGAGACCCAGTGCTTC. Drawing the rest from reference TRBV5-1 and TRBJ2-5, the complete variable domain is KAGVTQTPRYLIKTRGQQVTLSCSPISGHRSVSWYQQTPGQGLQFLFEYFSETQRNKGNFPGRFSGRQFSNSRSEMNVSTLELGDSALYLCASSFLAGSLETQCFGPGTRLLVL.

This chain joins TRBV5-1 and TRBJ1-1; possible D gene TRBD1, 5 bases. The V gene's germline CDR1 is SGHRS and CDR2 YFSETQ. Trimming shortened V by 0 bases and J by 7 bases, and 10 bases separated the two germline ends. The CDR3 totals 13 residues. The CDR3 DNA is TGCGCCAGCAGCTTGGGGGACGGGATTGAAGCTTTCTTT. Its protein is CASSLGDGIEAFF. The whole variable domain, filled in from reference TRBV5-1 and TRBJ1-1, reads KAGVTQTPRYLIKTRGQQVTLSCSPISGHRSVSWYQQTPGQGLQFLFEYFSETQRNKGNFPGRFSGRQFSNSRSEMNVSTLELGDSALYLCASSLGDGIEAFFGQGTRLTVV.

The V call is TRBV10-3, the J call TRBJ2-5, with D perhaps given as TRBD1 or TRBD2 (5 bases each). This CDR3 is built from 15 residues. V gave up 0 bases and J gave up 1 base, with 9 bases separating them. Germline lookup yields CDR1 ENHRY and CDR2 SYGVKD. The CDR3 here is CAISESGTVQETQYF. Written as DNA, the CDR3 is TGTGCCATCAGTGAGTCGGGGACGGTCCAAGAGACCCAGTACTTC.

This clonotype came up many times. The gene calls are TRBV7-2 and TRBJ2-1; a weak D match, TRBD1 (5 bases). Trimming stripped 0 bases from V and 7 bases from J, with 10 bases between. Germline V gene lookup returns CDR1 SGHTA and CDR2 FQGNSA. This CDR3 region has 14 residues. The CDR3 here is CASSLARARNEQFF. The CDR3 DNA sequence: TGTGCCAGCAGCTTAGCCAGGGCCAGGAATGAGCAGTTCTTC.

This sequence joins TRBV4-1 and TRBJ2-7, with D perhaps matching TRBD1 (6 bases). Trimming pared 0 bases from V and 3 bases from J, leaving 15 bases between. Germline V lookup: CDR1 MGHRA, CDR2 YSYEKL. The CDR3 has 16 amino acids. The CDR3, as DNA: TGCGCCAGCAGCCAAGATGCTCGCAGGGGTTTCTACGAGCAGTACGTC. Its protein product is CASSQDARRGFYEQYV.

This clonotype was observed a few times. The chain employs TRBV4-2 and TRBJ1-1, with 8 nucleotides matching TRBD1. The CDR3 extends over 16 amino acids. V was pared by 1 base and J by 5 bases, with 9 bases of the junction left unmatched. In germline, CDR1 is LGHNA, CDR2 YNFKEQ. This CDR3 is CASSQGLDREATEAFF. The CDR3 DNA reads TGTGCCAGCAGCCAAGGGTTGGACAGGGAGGCGACTGAAGCTTTCTTT.

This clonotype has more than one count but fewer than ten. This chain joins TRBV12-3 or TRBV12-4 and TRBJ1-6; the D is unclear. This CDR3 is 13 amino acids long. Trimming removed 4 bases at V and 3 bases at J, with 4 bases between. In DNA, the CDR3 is TGTGCCAGCAGTTCTGGCTATAATTCACCCCTCCACTTT. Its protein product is CASSSGYNSPLHF.

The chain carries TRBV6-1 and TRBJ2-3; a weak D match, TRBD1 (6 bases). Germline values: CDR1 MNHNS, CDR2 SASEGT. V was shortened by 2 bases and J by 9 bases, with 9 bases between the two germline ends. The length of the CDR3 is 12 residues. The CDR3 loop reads CASSEQGSTQYF. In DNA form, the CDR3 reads TGTGCCAGCAGTGAACAGGGGAGCACGCAGTATTTT.

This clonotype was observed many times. The DNA of the CDR3 is TGTGCCAGCAGTCTCATAGCGGGAGTAGGGGACAATGAGCAGTTCTTC. Its protein is CASSLIAGVGDNEQFF. The chain couples TRBV12-3 or TRBV12-4 to TRBJ2-1, with 9 bases identical to TRBD2. CDR3 length: 16 amino acids. Trimming took 5 bases from V and 5 from J; bases not matched to a gene: 10.

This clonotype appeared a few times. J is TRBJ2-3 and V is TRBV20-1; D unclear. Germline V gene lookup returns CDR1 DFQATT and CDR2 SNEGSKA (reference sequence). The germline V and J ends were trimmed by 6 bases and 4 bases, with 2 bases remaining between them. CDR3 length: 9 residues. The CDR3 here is CSAPDTQYF. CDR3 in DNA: TGCAGTGCACCAGATACGCAGTATTTT.

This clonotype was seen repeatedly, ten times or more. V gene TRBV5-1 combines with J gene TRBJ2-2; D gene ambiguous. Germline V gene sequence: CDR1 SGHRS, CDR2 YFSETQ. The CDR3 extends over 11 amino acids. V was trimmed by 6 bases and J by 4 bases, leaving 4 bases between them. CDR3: CASTLTGELFF. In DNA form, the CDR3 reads TGCGCCAGCACACTCACCGGGGAGCTGTTTTTT.

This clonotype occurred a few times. The CDR3 DNA is TGCAGTGCTACCGGGGGGGGAGGCTACACCTTC. Amino acids: CSATGGGGYTF. The chain has TRBV20-1 and TRBJ1-2; a possible D gene is TRBD1 (5 bases). V was clipped by 4 bases and J by 8 bases, with 11 bases between them. The CDR3 extends over 11 amino acids. Germline-derived CDR1 and CDR2 are DFQATT and SNEGSKA (reference sequence).